Here is one T cell receptor (beta chain) with its context. Its antigen is undetermined. The entry originates in a study of beta chain features in type 1 diabetes. Study-wide results and limits: Among all four CD4+ subsets, Type 1 diabetes patients had TCRB CDR3s that were moderately but significantly shorter.

Since all of the isolated RNA was reverse transcribed, expressed TCRB transcripts were what got sequenced. TCRdb's copy holds only in-frame clones and misses some; the assay was immunoSEQ multiplex PCR. The sample has hundreds of thousands of clones, 11% to 15% seen once. The CDR3 is 16 amino acids. Germline V lookup: CDR1 LNHDA, CDR2 SQIVND (reference sequence). J lost 5 bases, V lost 4 bases, and 7 bases had no gene match. The sequenced sample was central memory CD4+ T cells from blood. This receptor was taken from a man aged 25 to 40 in good health. This chain connects TRBV19 to TRBJ2-7; 14 bases map to TRBD2. The CDR3 spells CASSTRTSGGFDEQYF. CDR3 bases: TGTGCCAGTAGTACCCGGACTAGCGGGGGGTTCGACGAGCAGTACTTC. The whole variable domain, remainder taken from reference TRBV19 and TRBJ2-7, is DGGITQSPKYLFRKEGQNVTLSCEQNLNHDAMYWYRQDPGQGLRLIYYSQIVNDFQKGDIAEGYSVSREKKESFPLTVTSAQKNPTAFYLCASSTRTSGGFDEQYFGPGTRLTVT.